Listed below are T cell receptor beta chains from one sample, sequenced in a study of blood T cell repertoires in COVID-19. The data were produced by immunoSEQ multiplex PCR, yet TCRdb's version contains in-frame clones alone and is incomplete. This sample has 85,000 to 110,000 clones, with about 86% found just once. Sequencing was carried out using peripheral blood. Receptors originate from a human donor in a cohort sampled during active COVID-19. CDR3s include the opening cysteine and the closing phenylalanine or tryptophan. The D gene is left open where the match is weak. Only part of the rows carry a size: once, few, many, or a class if the clone is expanded.

j_gene: TRBJ1-1
len: 15
abundance: few
d_gene: .
v_gene: TRBV7-9
CDR3nt: TGTGCCAGCAGCAAACCGGGACAATTGAACACTGAAGCTTTCTTT
CDR3aa: CASSKPGQLNTEAFF

j_gene: TRBJ2-7
len: 11
abundance: .
d_gene: .
v_gene: TRBV4-1
CDR3nt: TGCGCCAGCAGCAACATGGGGCCCGCGTACTTC
CDR3aa: CASSNMGPAYF

j_gene: TRBJ2-3
len: 14
abundance: once
d_gene: TRBD1
v_gene: TRBV20-1
CDR3nt: TGCAGTGCTGGTGGACAGGGAAGCACAGATACGCAGTATTTT
CDR3aa: CSAGGQGSTDTQYF

j_gene: TRBJ2-7
len: 14
abundance: .
d_gene: .
v_gene: TRBV19
CDR3nt: TGTGCCAGTAGTACTAGACTCTATACCTACGAGCAGTACTTC
CDR3aa: CASSTRLYTYEQYF

j_gene: TRBJ2-2
len: 15
abundance: .
d_gene: .
v_gene: TRBV18
CDR3nt: TGTGCCAGCTCACCACCCGGGGTTAACACCGGGGAGCTGTTTTTT
CDR3aa: CASSPPGVNTGELFF

j_gene: TRBJ1-2
len: 14
abundance: .
d_gene: TRBD1
v_gene: TRBV5-1
CDR3nt: TGCGCCAGCAGCTTGGCGCAGGGGGCACTTGGCTACACCTTC
CDR3aa: CASSLAQGALGYTF

j_gene: TRBJ2-5
len: 15
abundance: .
d_gene: TRBD2
v_gene: TRBV18
CDR3nt: TGTGCCAGCTCACCTTCGACTAGCTCCAAGGAGACCCAGTACTTC
CDR3aa: CASSPSTSSKETQYF

j_gene: TRBJ1-1
len: 14
abundance: .
d_gene: .
v_gene: TRBV30
CDR3nt: TGTGCCTGGAGTACCTGGACAACGAACACTGAAGCTTTCTTT
CDR3aa: CAWSTWTTNTEAFF

j_gene: TRBJ1-2
len: 15
abundance: .
d_gene: TRBD1
v_gene: TRBV14
CDR3nt: TGTGCCAGCAGCCAGTCGCTGACAGGGGTCTATGGCTACACCTTC
CDR3aa: CASSQSLTGVYGYTF

j_gene: TRBJ1-1
len: 12
abundance: .
d_gene: .
v_gene: TRBV9
CDR3nt: TGTGCCAGCAGCGTTTCGGGACAAGAAGCTTTCTTT
CDR3aa: CASSVSGQEAFF

j_gene: TRBJ2-7
len: 15
abundance: .
d_gene: TRBD1
v_gene: TRBV5-1
CDR3nt: TGCGCCAGCAGCACCGGGACAGGGGAGATCTACGAGCAGTACTTC
CDR3aa: CASSTGTGEIYEQYF

j_gene: TRBJ2-7
len: 14
abundance: .
d_gene: TRBD1
v_gene: TRBV9
CDR3nt: TGTGCCAGCAGCGTAAACGGGCAGGGGGACGAGCAGTACTTC
CDR3aa: CASSVNGQGDEQYF

j_gene: TRBJ1-2
len: 15
abundance: .
d_gene: .
v_gene: TRBV6-1
CDR3nt: TGTGCCAGCAGTGAAGTGGCCCGCGAGGGCTATGGCTACACCTTC
CDR3aa: CASSEVAREGYGYTF

j_gene: TRBJ1-6
len: 20
abundance: .
d_gene: TRBD1
v_gene: TRBV18
CDR3nt: TGTGCCAGCTCACCTACTACAGGGGTGACTTTAAGCTCCTATAATTCACCCCTCCACTTT
CDR3aa: CASSPTTGVTLSSYNSPLHF

j_gene: TRBJ1-2
len: 14
abundance: .
d_gene: .
v_gene: TRBV14
CDR3nt: TGTGCCAGCAGCCCCCAACTCGGGGGGCCTGGCTACACCTTC
CDR3aa: CASSPQLGGPGYTF

j_gene: TRBJ1-3
len: 14
abundance: .
d_gene: .
v_gene: TRBV5-1
CDR3nt: TGCGCCAGCTGTCCGGGAAGCAATGGAAACACCATATATTTT
CDR3aa: CASCPGSNGNTIYF

j_gene: TRBJ2-7
len: 16
abundance: .
d_gene: TRBD2
v_gene: TRBV4-3
CDR3nt: TGCGCCAGCAGCCAAGGTCCCCAGCGGGGCTCCTACGAGCAGTACTTC
CDR3aa: CASSQGPQRGSYEQYF

j_gene: TRBJ1-5
len: 14
abundance: few
d_gene: .
v_gene: TRBV2
CDR3nt: TGTGCCAGCACGCGGGACGGCATCAATCAGCCCCAGCATTTT
CDR3aa: CASTRDGINQPQHF

j_gene: TRBJ1-5
len: 14
abundance: .
d_gene: .
v_gene: TRBV7-9
CDR3nt: TGTGCCAGCAGCTTACAGGGGCCCAATCAGCCCCAGCATTTT
CDR3aa: CASSLQGPNQPQHF

j_gene: TRBJ2-5
len: 13
abundance: .
d_gene: .
v_gene: TRBV5-1
CDR3nt: TGCGCCAGCAGCTTGGGGAGACGGGAGACCCAGTACTTC
CDR3aa: CASSLGRRETQYF

j_gene: TRBJ2-7
len: 13
abundance: .
d_gene: .
v_gene: TRBV12-3/TRBV12-4
CDR3nt: TGTGCCAGCAGTTTGCTGGTGGTCGGGGAGCAGTACTTC
CDR3aa: CASSLLVVGEQYF

j_gene: TRBJ2-1
len: 15
abundance: .
d_gene: .
v_gene: TRBV20-1
CDR3nt: TGCAGTGCTAGTGTGGGAGTTGGTTCCTACAATGAGCAGTTCTTC
CDR3aa: CSASVGVGSYNEQFF

j_gene: TRBJ2-1
len: 15
abundance: .
d_gene: TRBD2
v_gene: TRBV28
CDR3nt: TGTGCCAGCAGTTTCAGACTAGCGGGAGGGTCCCTAAAGTTCTTC
CDR3aa: CASSFRLAGGSLKFF

j_gene: TRBJ1-1
len: 16
abundance: once
d_gene: .
v_gene: TRBV27
CDR3nt: TGTGCCAGCAGTTTTCTGCGGGACCCACGAAACACTGAAGCTTTCTTT
CDR3aa: CASSFLRDPRNTEAFF

j_gene: TRBJ2-2
len: 16
abundance: .
d_gene: .
v_gene: TRBV2
CDR3nt: TGTGCCAGCAGTTCTAGCGCGTTCGCGAACACCGGGGAGCTGTTTTTT
CDR3aa: CASSSSAFANTGELFF

j_gene: TRBJ1-4
len: 13
abundance: .
d_gene: .
v_gene: TRBV12-3/TRBV12-4
CDR3nt: TGTGCCAGCAGTTCGACAGTTAATGAAAAACTGTTTTTT
CDR3aa: CASSSTVNEKLFF

j_gene: TRBJ2-7
len: 13
abundance: .
d_gene: .
v_gene: TRBV3-1/TRBV3-2
CDR3nt: TGTGCCAGCAGTCACCGACACCTAAACGAGCAGTACTTC
CDR3aa: CASSHRHLNEQYF

j_gene: TRBJ2-7
len: 17
abundance: .
d_gene: .
v_gene: TRBV4-3
CDR3nt: TGCGCCAGCAGCCAGGGGCCATTGGTGGACAGACCCTACGAGCAGTACTTC
CDR3aa: CASSQGPLVDRPYEQYF

j_gene: TRBJ1-4
len: 15
abundance: .
d_gene: .
v_gene: TRBV9
CDR3nt: TGTGCCAGCAGCGTTGGAGGACGGAATAATGAAAAACTGTTTTTT
CDR3aa: CASSVGGRNNEKLFF

j_gene: TRBJ2-2
len: 19
abundance: .
d_gene: TRBD2
v_gene: TRBV27
CDR3nt: TGTGCCAGCAGAGGGGGCCCACTAGCGGGGGGTCAGAACACCGGGGAGCTGTTTTTT
CDR3aa: CASRGGPLAGGQNTGELFF

j_gene: TRBJ1-1
len: 13
abundance: .
d_gene: .
v_gene: TRBV12-3/TRBV12-4
CDR3nt: TGTGCCAGCAGTCCGAGGGTCAGAACTGAAGCTTTCTTT
CDR3aa: CASSPRVRTEAFF

j_gene: TRBJ1-1
len: 15
abundance: .
d_gene: .
v_gene: TRBV11-2
CDR3nt: TGTGCCAGCAGCGCACTAATTGGATCGAACACTGAAGCTTTCTTT
CDR3aa: CASSALIGSNTEAFF

j_gene: TRBJ2-2
len: 15
abundance: many
d_gene: .
v_gene: TRBV5-4
CDR3nt: TGTGCCAGCAGCATCATGGGGCCGTATAAAGGGGAGCTGTTTTTT
CDR3aa: CASSIMGPYKGELFF

j_gene: TRBJ2-7
len: 13
abundance: .
d_gene: TRBD1
v_gene: TRBV6-6
CDR3nt: TGTGCCAGCAGTCCGGGACAGACCTACGAGCAGTACTTC
CDR3aa: CASSPGQTYEQYF

j_gene: TRBJ2-6
len: 17
abundance: .
d_gene: .
v_gene: TRBV5-6
CDR3nt: TGTGCCAGCAGCTTAAACAGGGAGAAGGCTGGGGCCAACGTCCTGACTTTC
CDR3aa: CASSLNREKAGANVLTF

j_gene: TRBJ1-2
len: 17
abundance: .
d_gene: .
v_gene: TRBV7-9
CDR3nt: TGTGCCAGCAGCTTAGAGACCCCCGGGGGGAGGGCCTATGGCTACACCTTC
CDR3aa: CASSLETPGGRAYGYTF

j_gene: TRBJ2-7
len: 14
abundance: .
d_gene: .
v_gene: TRBV30
CDR3nt: TGTGCCTGGACCTCCGGGACTCTTCCCTACGAGCAGTACTTC
CDR3aa: CAWTSGTLPYEQYF

j_gene: TRBJ2-3
len: 19
abundance: .
d_gene: TRBD2
v_gene: TRBV5-1
CDR3nt: TGCGCCAGCAGCTTTTCCCAGCGGGGGGTCACCGAGGGTCGGCATACGCAGTATTTT
CDR3aa: CASSFSQRGVTEGRHTQYF

j_gene: TRBJ2-1
len: 14
abundance: .
d_gene: .
v_gene: TRBV2
CDR3nt: TGTGCCAGCAGTCTTGTGACTACCAGCAATGAGCAGTTCTTC
CDR3aa: CASSLVTTSNEQFF